The rows below give T cell receptor beta chains drawn from one sample of a study of blood T cell repertoires in COVID-19. Profiling relied on immunoSEQ multiplex PCR, and the TCRdb table lists in-frame clones only, not all of them. The table records around 300,000 clones, roughly 90% of them present only once. The sample was PBMCs or T cells enriched from blood (not recorded which). These receptors all come from a woman aged 40-49 years who had recovered from COVID-19. Both conserved end residues are part of each CDR3. The order of the fields is J gene, V gene, clone size, D gene, CDR3 protein, CDR3 DNA. The D gene is left open where the match is weak. Not all rows give a size; the values are once, few, many and, for expanded clones, a class.

TRBJ1-1,TRBV18,.,.,CASSTDRNTEAFF,TGTGCCAGCTCAACAGACAGGAACACTGAAGCTTTCTTT
TRBJ1-5,TRBV10-1,few,.,CASIFQGRGNQPQHF,TGCGCCAGCATTTTCCAGGGCCGGGGCAATCAGCCCCAGCATTTT
TRBJ1-2,TRBV3-1/TRBV3-2,once,.,CASSQDLGGYGYTF,TGTGCCAGCAGCCAAGATCTCGGAGGCTATGGCTACACCTTC
TRBJ2-2,TRBV18,.,TRBD2,CASSPLAGANTGELFF,TGTGCCAGCTCACCACTAGCGGGGGCGAACACCGGGGAGCTGTTTTTT
TRBJ2-1,TRBV11-2,.,.,CASSLTTGRHEQFF,TGTGCCAGCAGCTTGACTACCGGGCGGCATGAGCAGTTCTTC
TRBJ2-1,TRBV5-1,.,.,CASSYRDIRNEQFF,TGCGCCAGCAGCTACCGGGACATACGCAATGAGCAGTTCTTC
TRBJ2-6,TRBV6-8,.,TRBD1,CASSYRTGGFGANVLTF,TGTGCCAGCAGTTACCGGACAGGGGGCTTCGGGGCCAACGTCCTGACTTTC
TRBJ1-3,TRBV3-1/TRBV3-2,.,.,CASRAVAGNTIYF,TGTGCCAGCAGGGCGGTAGCAGGAAACACCATATATTTT
TRBJ1-6,TRBV4-1,.,.,CASSQVGSSYNSPLHF,TGCGCCAGCAGCCAAGTGGGGAGCTCCTATAATTCACCCCTCCACTTT
TRBJ1-3,TRBV4-3,.,.,CASSPRGPDSGNTIYF,TGCGCCAGCAGCCCTCGAGGCCCTGACTCTGGAAACACCATATATTTT
TRBJ2-5,TRBV28,.,.,CASGEVAQGSKTQYF,TGTGCCAGCGGGGAGGTAGCCCAGGGCTCGAAGACCCAGTACTTC
TRBJ1-6,TRBV7-3,.,.,CASSQTRTGDSPLHF,TGTGCCAGCAGTCAAACCCGGACCGGGGATTCACCCCTCCACTTT
TRBJ1-1,TRBV18,once,.,CASSPTEGNTEAFF,TGTGCCAGCTCACCAACTGAGGGGAACACTGAAGCTTTCTTT
TRBJ2-1,TRBV7-2,.,TRBD1,CASSLVVDRGSYNEQFF,TGTGCCAGCAGCTTAGTGGTAGACAGGGGATCCTACAATGAGCAGTTCTTC
TRBJ2-5,TRBV5-1,.,.,CASSLGKPGETQYF,TGCGCCAGCAGCTTGGGAAAACCGGGGGAGACCCAGTACTTC
TRBJ2-3,TRBV19,.,TRBD2,CASSTKLGLAGDPDTQYF,TGTGCCAGTAGTACCAAACTCGGACTAGCGGGAGATCCAGATACGCAGTATTTT
TRBJ2-2,TRBV9,.,.,CASSVAPSVASNTGELFF,TGTGCCAGCAGCGTAGCTCCCTCAGTGGCCTCGAACACCGGGGAGCTGTTTTTT
TRBJ2-7,TRBV9,once,.,CASSAQGGATLREQYF,TGTGCCAGCAGCGCTCAGGGGGGCGCTACTTTACGAGAGCAGTACTTC
TRBJ1-2,TRBV15,.,.,CATSGQYNYGYTF,TGTGCCACCAGCGGGCAGTACAACTATGGCTACACCTTC
TRBJ2-7,TRBV5-1,.,TRBD2,CASSLGGLAGNEQYF,TGCGCCAGCAGCTTGGGGGGACTAGCGGGAAACGAGCAGTACTTC
TRBJ1-1,TRBV28,.,.,CASSSGWNTEAFF,TGTGCCAGCAGCTCAGGATGGAACACTGAAGCTTTCTTT
TRBJ2-7,TRBV5-5,.,.,CASSRPGYEQYF,TGTGCCAGCAGCCGACCAGGGTACGAGCAGTACTTC
TRBJ2-2,TRBV24-1,.,TRBD1,CATSDRDRGGTGELFF,TGTGCCACCAGTGACCGGGACAGGGGCGGCACCGGGGAGCTGTTTTTT
TRBJ2-1,TRBV7-9,.,TRBD2,CASSFSTGGPGNEQFF,TGTGCCAGCAGCTTTTCTACGGGAGGGCCCGGGAATGAGCAGTTCTTC
TRBJ1-2,TRBV19,.,.,CASSSAPRAYGYTF,TGTGCCAGTAGCTCCGCGCCCAGGGCCTATGGCTACACCTTC
TRBJ1-2,TRBV9,.,.,CASSSGETAGGYTF,TGTGCCAGCAGCTCAGGGGAGACCGCGGGTGGCTACACCTTC
TRBJ1-2,TRBV30,.,.,CAWTGGHGDGYTF,TGTGCCTGGACGGGGGGACACGGGGATGGCTACACCTTC
TRBJ2-1,TRBV7-3,.,.,CASSHRRGGEQFF,TGTGCCAGCAGCCACAGGAGAGGGGGTGAGCAGTTCTTC
TRBJ1-2,TRBV5-1,.,TRBD1,CASRPAGTDNYGYTF,TGCGCCAGCAGACCCGCCGGGACAGATAACTATGGCTACACCTTC
TRBJ2-5,TRBV5-1,.,TRBD2,CASSKGLAGAETQYF,TGCGCCAGCAGCAAGGGACTAGCGGGGGCAGAGACCCAGTACTTC
TRBJ2-1,TRBV6-2/TRBV6-3,.,TRBD2,CASSPGTILDEQFF,TGTGCCAGCAGTCCCGGGACTATTCTGGATGAGCAGTTCTTC
TRBJ1-3,TRBV7-9,few,TRBD1,CASSPRGRVGNTIYF,TGTGCCAGCAGCCCCAGGGGGCGCGTAGGCAACACCATATATTTT
TRBJ1-3,TRBV7-9,.,TRBD1,CASSLWTGRGFGNTIYF,TGTGCCAGCAGCCTGTGGACAGGGCGAGGGTTTGGAAACACCATATATTTT
TRBJ2-2,TRBV21-1,.,.,CASSRHDRIYTGELFF,TGTGCCAGCAGCCGACACGACAGGATATACACCGGGGAGCTGTTTTTT
TRBJ2-3,TRBV6-5,.,.,CASSYSDQSTDTQYF,TGTGCCAGCAGTTACAGCGACCAAAGCACAGATACGCAGTATTTT
TRBJ2-7,TRBV6-1,.,TRBD1,CASSVGTGGFLSSYEQYF,TGTGCCAGCAGTGTGGGGACAGGGGGCTTTCTTAGCTCCTACGAGCAGTACTTC
TRBJ1-5,TRBV6-1,.,.,CASSENPGSNQPQHF,TGTGCCAGCAGTGAAAATCCGGGAAGCAATCAGCCCCAGCATTTT
TRBJ1-2,TRBV5-1,.,.,CASSLEGRVGYTF,TGCGCCAGCAGCTTGGAAGGCAGGGTAGGCTACACCTTC
TRBJ2-2,TRBV9,.,.,CASSVEGGNTGELFF,TGTGCCAGCAGCGTAGAAGGGGGGAACACCGGGGAGCTGTTTTTT
TRBJ2-5,TRBV5-6,.,.,CASSLAFPAWRQETQYF,TGTGCCAGCAGCTTGGCTTTTCCGGCCTGGAGGCAAGAGACCCAGTACTTC
TRBJ2-7,TRBV18,.,TRBD1,CASSSWDRAGEQYF,TGTGCCAGCTCATCGTGGGACAGGGCTGGCGAGCAGTACTTC
TRBJ1-2,TRBV19,few,TRBD1,CASSMRGGAVYGYTF,TGTGCCAGTAGTATGAGAGGGGGCGCGGTCTATGGCTACACCTTC
TRBJ1-2,TRBV19,.,.,CASSIQPRPGGYTF,TGTGCCAGTAGTATCCAACCCCGGCCGGGGGGCTACACCTTC
TRBJ2-5,TRBV21-1,.,.,CASSKDRDRDSRETQYF,TGTGCCAGCAGCAAAGACCGGGACAGGGACAGTCGGGAGACCCAGTACTTC
TRBJ2-1,TRBV7-8,.,.,CASSLPPPQNEQFF,TGTGCCAGCAGCCTTCCGCCGCCCCAGAATGAGCAGTTCTTC
TRBJ1-2,TRBV5-1,.,TRBD1,CASSVRQGGYGYTF,TGCGCCAGCAGCGTAAGACAGGGGGGATATGGCTACACCTTC
TRBJ1-2,TRBV5-4,.,TRBD1,CASIVGPGTADGYTF,TGTGCCAGCATTGTGGGCCCCGGGACAGCGGACGGCTACACCTTC
TRBJ1-6,TRBV6-5,once,.,CASRTAAYNSPLHF,TGTGCCAGCAGGACCGCGGCCTATAATTCACCCCTCCACTTT
TRBJ2-5,TRBV29-1,.,.,CSVALGQEGTQYF,TGCAGCGTTGCTTTAGGACAGGAGGGGACCCAGTACTTC
TRBJ1-2,TRBV7-2,.,.,CASSLQYGSNYGYTF,TGTGCCAGCAGCTTACAATACGGTTCTAACTATGGCTACACCTTC
TRBJ2-7,TRBV19,once,TRBD1,CASSTRDRGSPYEQYF,TGTGCCAGTAGTACTCGGGACAGGGGGAGCCCCTACGAGCAGTACTTC
TRBJ2-6,TRBV7-8,.,.,CASSLSGLAIYAPSSGANVLTF,TGTGCCAGCAGCTTATCAGGCCTAGCGATATATGCCCCTTCCTCTGGGGCCAACGTCCTGACTTTC
TRBJ1-1,TRBV27,.,.,CASSLTGTMNTEAFF,TGTGCCAGCAGTTTAACGGGGACTATGAACACTGAAGCTTTCTTT
TRBJ2-1,TRBV7-2,.,TRBD1,CASSSYRGPYNEQFF,TGTGCCAGCAGCTCCTACAGGGGGCCCTACAATGAGCAGTTCTTC
TRBJ2-1,TRBV6-5,few,.,CASSWGAEQFF,TGTGCCAGCAGTTGGGGAGCTGAGCAGTTCTTC
TRBJ1-5,TRBV27,.,TRBD1,CASSLIGQGYSNQPQHF,TGTGCCAGCAGTTTAATCGGACAGGGGTATAGCAATCAGCCCCAGCATTTT
TRBJ2-7,TRBV6-6,few,TRBD2,CASSHGLAGLKQPPYEQYF,TGTGCCAGCAGTCACGGACTAGCGGGTCTTAAACAACCTCCGTACGAGCAGTACTTC
TRBJ1-1,TRBV5-1,.,TRBD1,CASSLPGTGMSEAFF,TGCGCCAGCAGCTTACCCGGGACAGGGATGTCTGAAGCTTTCTTT
TRBJ2-1,TRBV5-1,.,.,CASSSTLFGPYNEQFF,TGCGCCAGCAGCTCAACCCTGTTCGGTCCGTACAATGAGCAGTTCTTC